These 17 T cell receptor beta chains share one sample of origin, sequenced in a study of molecular identifiers for immune sequencing clone quantification. TCRdb independently ran MiXCR on the PCR reads; one entry per CDR3 protein. Here the sample spans some 320,000 distinct CDR3 sequences, over 20% being singletons. The source material was naive CD8+ T cells from blood, with Jurkat cell RNA spiked in. Subset given: FACS-sorted CD8+CD4-CCR7+CD45RA+ naive T cells. The receptor source for this set is a human donor in good health. Some libraries in this study had Jurkat cell RNA spiked in.

This clonotype was counted many times. CDR3 DNA: TGTGCCAGCAGCGTAGGCGCGGGGGGGCGTGAGACCCAGTACTTC. Translated: CASSVGAGGRETQYF. The rearrangement joins TRBV9 to TRBJ2-5; 9 nucleotides align to TRBD2. CDR1 SGDLS and CDR2 YYNGEE come from the germline V gene. J gave up 5 bases and V 0 bases, and 5 bases lay outside the gene matches. There are 15 residues in the CDR3.

In its sample, this clonotype was seen many times. V gene TRBV30 combines with J gene TRBJ2-7; TRBD1 matches at 7 bases. The CDR3 runs to 16 residues. Germline V CDR1 and CDR2: GTSNPN, SVGIG (reference sequence). Trimming cost V 3 bases and J 3 bases; bases outside gene matches: 14. CDR3 nucleotides: TGTGCCTGGAGCTCCGTGACGACAGGGACCAACTACGAGCAGTACTTC. Protein: CAWSSVTTGTNYEQYF.

This clonotype was observed at least ten times. The chain combines TRBV12-3 or TRBV12-4 with TRBJ1-1; D uncertain. The CDR3 has 15 amino acids. V was shortened by 1 base and J by 2 bases, with 11 bases between the two germline ends. The CDR3 loop is CASSLDSSVNTEAFF. The CDR3 nucleotides read TGTGCCAGCAGTTTAGATTCTTCCGTAAACACTGAAGCTTTCTTT.

This clonotype was observed at least ten times. This rearrangement joins TRBV29-1 to TRBJ1-2, with TRBD1 identical over 7 bases. The trim removed 4 bases at V and 5 bases at J, leaving 7 bases unmatched. CDR1 is SQVTM and CDR2 is ANQGSEA in the germline V gene. This CDR3 region has 13 residues. The CDR3 coding sequence is TGCAGCGTTGTGGCAGGGGGAGCTTATGGCTACACCTTC. This codes for CSVVAGGAYGYTF.

The J gene is TRBJ1-1, the V gene TRBV5-6; a possible D gene is TRBD1 (5 bases). CDR3 length: 15 residues. V was trimmed by 3 bases and J by 2 bases, leaving 14 bases between them. CDR1 and CDR2 (germline): SGHDT, YYEEEE. CDR3 region: CASSSRGASNTEAFF. As DNA, the CDR3 is TGTGCCAGCAGCTCTAGGGGAGCGAGTAACACTGAAGCTTTCTTT.

This clonotype was recorded many times. V usage is TRBV4-1 and J usage is TRBJ2-5; D possibly matches TRBD1 or TRBD2 (6 bases each). The length of the CDR3 is 16 residues. Looked up from germline, CDR1 is MGHRA and CDR2 is YSYEKL. Trimming left V 0 bases short and J 1 base short, with 12 bases between. CDR3 sequence: CASSQERRGVQETQYF. In nucleotides, the CDR3 is TGCGCCAGCAGCCAAGAGCGAAGGGGGGTCCAAGAGACCCAGTACTTC.

This clonotype has at least ten counts. The chain uses TRBV29-1 and TRBJ1-1, with unresolved D. Germline assignment: CDR1 SQVTM and CDR2 ANQGSEA. The CDR3 runs 14 residues. The CDR3 nucleotides are TGCTCCTTGTTTGGGGAGGGCGCGGACACTGAAGCTTTCTTT. It translates to CSLFGEGADTEAFF. Filled out from reference TRBV29-1 and TRBJ1-1, the complete variable domain reads SAVISQKPSRDICQRGTSLTIQCQVDSQVTMMFWYRQQPGQSLTLIATANQGSEATYESGFVIDKFPISRPNLTFSTLTVSNMSPEDSSIYLCSLFGEGADTEAFFGQGTRLTVV.

This clonotype showed up just a few times. This may stem from a read error, because a much larger clone lies one nucleotide away. The chain couples TRBV29-1 to TRBJ2-3; D perhaps matches TRBD2 (6 bases). Germline V gives CDR1 SQVTM, CDR2 ANQGSEA. This CDR3 spans 14 amino acids. Trimming removed 3 bases from V and 2 bases from J, with 12 bases in between. This chain's CDR3 is CSVEGGYLTDTQYF. The CDR3 bases are TGCAGCGTTGAGGGGGGATACCTCACAGATACGCAGTATTTT.

This clonotype was found many times. The gene calls are TRBV5-1 and TRBJ2-6; unclear D gene. This CDR3 contains 15 residues. Trimming cost V 2 bases and J 1 base, with 7 bases left between them. Germline loops: CDR1 SGHRS, CDR2 YFSETQ. CDR3 bases: TGCGCCAGCAGCTTAAAGGGATCTGGGGCCAACGTCCTGACTTTC. Protein sequence: CASSLKGSGANVLTF.

This clonotype was detected many times. V is TRBV7-2 and J is TRBJ2-5; 9 positions match TRBD2. Germline CDR1 reads SGHTA; CDR2 reads FQGNSA. The CDR3 is 14 residues long. After removal of 3 bases from V and 4 bases from J, the junction contained 3 bases not matched to a gene. For the CDR3, the DNA is TGTGCCAGCAGCTTTCCTAGCGGGATAGAGACCCAGTACTTC. Translated: CASSFPSGIETQYF.

About this clonotype: A much larger clonotype is one base distant, so this may be a read error. The chain couples TRBV6-2 or TRBV6-3 to TRBJ2-7; D may correspond to TRBD1 or TRBD2 (5 bases each). This CDR3 has 15 amino acids. Germline CDR1 MNHEY, CDR2 SVGEGT. The CDR3 reads CASGYSTGTGYEQYF. The CDR3 DNA is TGTGCCAGCGGTTACTCAACTGGGACGGGCTACGAGCAGTACTTC.

At least ten counts were recorded for this clonotype. V and J are TRBV4-1 and TRBJ2-7; D remains ambiguous. The CDR3 extends over 14 amino acids. With 1 base removed from V and 1 base from J, the gap between germline ends came to 8 bases. CDR1 is MGHRA and CDR2 is YSYEKL in the germline V gene. The CDR3 bases are TGCGCCAGCAGCCAAGTCGGGCGGTCCTACGAGCAGTACTTC. It yields the protein CASSQVGRSYEQYF.

The rearrangement links TRBV6-2 or TRBV6-3 to TRBJ1-1, with D possibly being TRBD1 (5 bases). CDR3 length: 16 amino acids. Germline V gene data show CDR1 as MNHEY and CDR2 as SVGEGT. Trimming stripped 2 bases from V and 0 bases from J, with 13 bases between. The CDR3 region is CASSYHPGTLNTEAFF. The CDR3 region has the DNA TGTGCCAGCAGTTACCACCCGGGGACCTTGAACACTGAAGCTTTCTTT.

This clonotype came up many times. V is TRBV25-1 and J is TRBJ2-3; D gene ambiguous. The DNA end is more similar to TRBJ2-5, so the J call may be wrong. The V gene's germline CDR1 is MGHDK and CDR2 SYGVNS. This CDR3 is built from 10 residues. The CDR3 loop reads CASSLGTQYF. CDR3 sequence (DNA): TGTGCCAGCTCCCTTGGGACCCAGTACTTC.

The sample holds many counts of this clonotype. This sequence joins TRBV7-2 and TRBJ2-7; TRBD2 matches 14 bases. The CDR3 spans 16 residues. With 0 bases clipped from V and 5 bases from J, the junction kept 3 bases outside the gene matches. Germline V gene sequence: CDR1 SGHTA, CDR2 FQGNSA. The CDR3 sequence: CASSLAGLAGVDEQYF. DNA for the CDR3: TGTGCCAGCAGCTTAGCGGGACTAGCGGGAGTTGACGAGCAGTACTTC. Variable domain in full (rest from reference TRBV7-2 and TRBJ2-7): GAGVSQSPSNKVTEKGKDVELRCDPISGHTALYWYRQSLGQGLEFLIYFQGNSAPDKSGLPSDRFSAERTGGSVSTLTIQRTQQEDSAVYLCASSLAGLAGVDEQYFGPGTRLTVT.

This clonotype was observed at least ten times. This chain joins TRBV9 and TRBJ2-3, with D hard to call. Trimming shortened V by 3 bases and J by 9 bases, and 14 bases separated the two germline ends. Germline loops: CDR1 SGDLS, CDR2 YYNGEE. This CDR3 contains 13 residues. CDR3 in amino acids: CASSARSFETQYF. The CDR3 coding sequence is TGTGCCAGCAGCGCAAGAAGCTTCGAGACGCAGTATTTT.

This clonotype was counted only a few times. This chain joins TRBV4-1 and TRBJ2-3; TRBD2 aligns across 9 bases. V lost 1 base and J lost 0; bases outside the gene matches: 8. The CDR3 is 18 amino acids. Germline V gene lookup returns CDR1 MGHRA and CDR2 YSYEKL. The CDR3 protein is CASSQVLAGPSSTDTQYF. The CDR3 nucleotides are TGCGCCAGCAGCCAAGTACTAGCGGGCCCCTCTAGCACAGATACGCAGTATTTT.